A single sample is the source of the 9 T cell receptor beta chains below, sequenced in a study of blood T cell repertoires in COVID-19. This table comes from immunoSEQ multiplex PCR, and its TCRdb copy is limited to in-frame clones, with some not included. The sample lists about 240,000 clones, approximately 80% occurring once. Specimen: peripheral blood. Receptors originate from an elderly woman with acute or convalescent COVID-19.

CDR3 sequence: CASWGGMGNQPQHF. The DNA for the CDR3 is TGTGCCAGTTGGGGGGGGATGGGCAATCAGCCCCAGCATTTT. V gene TRBV6-5 combines with J gene TRBJ1-5, with D maybe TRBD1 (5 bases). V lost 9 bases to trimming and J lost 2 bases, with 14 bases between them. Germline V CDR1 and CDR2: MNHEY, SVGAGI. The CDR3 totals 14 residues.

The CDR3 bases are TGTGCCAGCAGCCAGCCGGGACTAGCGGGTGGGAATGAGCAGTTCTTC. This gives the protein CASSQPGLAGGNEQFF. This chain links TRBV3-1 (or the pseudogene TRBV3-2) with TRBJ2-1, with 12 bases identical to TRBD2. V trimming: 3 bases; J trimming: 7 bases; junction bases outside the gene matches: 7. The CDR3 consists of 16 residues. Germline V CDR1 and CDR2: LGHDT, YNNKEL (reference sequence).

This clone was seen a single time. The V and J genes are TRBV20-1 and TRBJ1-1; the D is unclear. This CDR3 has 11 amino acids. CDR1 and CDR2 from the germline V gene are DFQATT and SNEGSKA (reference sequence). V was clipped by 6 bases and J by 9 bases, with 14 bases between them. CDR3 residues: CSAKAGSKAFF. CDR3 nucleotide sequence: TGCAGTGCGAAGGCGGGGAGCAAAGCTTTCTTT.

V is TRBV5-1 and J is TRBJ2-3; D may be TRBD1 (6 bases). V shed 3 bases and J shed 2 bases, with 19 bases lying between them. The CDR3 spans 17 residues. Germline V lookup: CDR1 SGHRS, CDR2 YFSETQ. CDR3 in DNA: TGCGCCAGCAGCTGGGTAAGACAGGTGGGTCACACAGATACGCAGTATTTT. Residues: CASSWVRQVGHTDTQYF.

As to this clone: Just one base apart from a much larger clone, this may be a read error. This rearrangement joins TRBV7-9 to TRBJ2-7; 10 positions agree with TRBD1. V lost 3 bases and J lost 1; bases outside the gene matches: 3. CDR1 SEHNR and CDR2 FQNEAQ come from the germline V gene (reference sequence). The CDR3 is 15 residues long. The CDR3, as DNA: TGTGCCAGCAGCTTCCGGGACAGGGGTTCCTACGAGCAGTACTTC. This codes for CASSFRDRGSYEQYF.

The genes are TRBV5-8 and TRBJ1-5; 8 nucleotides agree with TRBD1. CDR3 size: 16 residues. V lost 4 bases and J lost 3; bases outside the gene matches: 9. Germline V CDR1 and CDR2: SGHTS, YDEGEE. The CDR3 loop is CASSNPGQGINQPQHF. CDR3 in DNA: TGTGCCAGCAGCAACCCCGGACAGGGTATCAATCAGCCCCAGCATTTT. The complete variable domain, with remaining parts taken from reference TRBV5-8 and TRBJ1-5, reads EAGVTQSPTHLIKTRGQQATLRCSPISGHTSVYWYQQALGLGLQFLLWYDEGEERNRGNFPPRFSGRQFPNYSSELNVNALELEDSALYLCASSNPGQGINQPQHFGDGTRLSIL.

The J gene is TRBJ2-1, the V gene TRBV5-4; 8 nucleotides match TRBD1. This CDR3 spans 17 amino acids. J lost 2 bases, V lost 4 bases, and 11 bases had no gene match. CDR1 SGHNT and CDR2 YYREEE come from the germline V gene (reference sequence). The CDR3 sequence is CASSPRPKGQAYNEQFF. The DNA of the CDR3 is TGTGCCAGCAGCCCCAGACCCAAGGGACAGGCCTACAATGAGCAGTTCTTC.

The chain links TRBV9 to TRBJ2-1, with a weak D call TRBD1 (6 bases). The length of the CDR3 is 16 residues. Looked up from germline, CDR1 is SGDLS and CDR2 is YYNGEE. V lost 0 bases, J lost 1 base, and 11 bases lay in between. Here the CDR3 DNA reads TGTGCCAGCAGCGTAGCTGTTCAGGGGTCCTACAATGAGCAGTTCTTC. This encodes CASSVAVQGSYNEQFF.

This sequence joins TRBV30 and TRBJ2-6, with 8 nucleotides matching TRBD2. Unmatched junction bases numbered 8, after V lost 0 bases and J lost 4 bases. This CDR3 has 17 residues. Per germline, CDR1 GTSNPN and CDR2 SVGIG (reference sequence). The CDR3 coding sequence is TGTGCCTGGAGTGTTAGAGCGGGGGTAGAAGGGGCCAACGTCCTGACTTTC. The encoded protein is CAWSVRAGVEGANVLTF.